The source of this TCR beta chain is a study of OX40 agonist ivuxolimab in advanced cancers. TCRdb's table, derived via immunoSEQ multiplex PCR, lists solely in-frame clones and lacks some. The sample lists approximately 63,000 clones; 80% to 90% were seen once. The CDR3 has 15 amino acids. Germline lookup yields CDR1 SGHTA and CDR2 FQGTGA. Trimming at V came to 10 bases and at J to 1 base, leaving 9 bases not matched to a gene. This chain uses TRBV7-3 with TRBJ2-3; 9 bases match TRBD1. This sequence was found in an adult with an advanced solid tumor such as melanoma, head and neck, liver or kidney cancer. Sequencing was performed on CD4+ or CD8+ T cells sorted from blood, taken in a trial of the OX40 agonist ivuxolimab. CDR3 sequence reads: CATATGQGGTDTQYF. CDR3 bases: TGTGCCACCGCCACGGGACAGGGAGGCACAGATACGCAGTATTTT.